One and the same sample provided the 19 T cell receptor beta chains below, sequenced in a study of T cells after yellow fever vaccination. TCRdb reanalysed the 5' RACE reads using MiXCR and keeps one entry per CDR3 protein. The sample gives under 250,000 distinct CDR3 sequences, roughly 3% of which show up once; approximately 3.5% is in the top ten. The sample in question was CD4+ T cells sorted from PBMCs, obtained 10 days after the yellow fever booster vaccination. The receptor source for this set is a man between 18 and 35 years old who received the YFV17D yellow fever vaccine.

This clonotype has a count of ten or more. This rearrangement joins TRBV19 to TRBJ1-1; 7 bases are shared with TRBD1. The CDR3 is 15 residues long. Germline V gives CDR1 LNHDA, CDR2 SQIVND (reference sequence). V was pared by 4 bases and J by 4 bases, with 9 bases of the junction left unmatched. The CDR3 nucleotides read TGTGCCAGTAGTACTCGGGACAGTCGGACCACTGAAGCTTTCTTT. The encoded protein is CASSTRDSRTTEAFF. Looking up the rest from reference TRBV19 and TRBJ1-1 gives the full variable domain: DGGITQSPKYLFRKEGQNVTLSCEQNLNHDAMYWYRQDPGQGLRLIYYSQIVNDFQKGDIAEGYSVSREKKESFPLTVTSAQKNPTAFYLCASSTRDSRTTEAFFGQGTRLTVV.

The J gene is TRBJ1-1, the V gene TRBV5-1; the match to TRBD1 covers 8 bases. Germline lookup yields CDR1 SGHRS and CDR2 YFSETQ. This CDR3 has 14 residues. J gave up 5 bases and V 1 base, and 4 bases lay outside the gene matches. CDR3 sequence reads: CASSLQGAWTEAFF. The DNA of the CDR3 is TGCGCCAGCAGCTTGCAGGGGGCCTGGACTGAAGCTTTCTTT.

Many counts were recorded for this clonotype. The rearrangement links TRBV4-1 to TRBJ2-1; 10 nucleotides align to TRBD1. CDR1 MGHRA and CDR2 YSYEKL come from the germline V gene. This CDR3 is built from 17 residues. After removal of 1 base from V and 3 bases from J, the junction contained 6 bases not matched to a gene. This CDR3 is CASSQGGGTGDYNEQFF. The CDR3 DNA reads TGCGCCAGCAGCCAAGGGGGCGGGACAGGGGACTACAATGAGCAGTTCTTC.

This clonotype was observed a few times. This chain joins TRBV12-3 or TRBV12-4 and TRBJ1-2; D may be TRBD1 (5 bases). There are 13 residues in the CDR3. Deletions cut 4 bases from V and 4 bases from J, with 10 bases between. CDR3 loop: CASSSDSIYGYTF. DNA of the CDR3: TGTGCCAGCAGTTCCGACAGCATCTATGGCTACACCTTC.

This clonotype has only a few counts. The chain carries TRBV10-2 and TRBJ2-7, with 7 bases lining up with TRBD1. Germline values: CDR1 WSHSY, CDR2 SAAADI. The trim removed 5 bases at V and 3 bases at J, leaving 7 bases unmatched. This CDR3 contains 14 residues. The CDR3 bases are TGCGCCAGCAGTAAGACAGGGAAGGACTACGAGCAGTACTTC. Protein sequence: CASSKTGKDYEQYF.

This clonotype occurred many times. J is TRBJ2-3 and V is TRBV7-3, with D unclear. The V and J ends lost 4 bases and 4 bases respectively, with 12 bases between them. CDR1 is SGHTA and CDR2 is FQGTGA in the germline V gene. The CDR3 totals 14 residues. CDR3 loop: CASSYRQTSDTQYF. Written as DNA, the CDR3 is TGTGCCAGCAGCTACCGGCAGACCTCAGATACGCAGTATTTT.

The chain recombines TRBV18 with TRBJ1-6; TRBD1 is a possible D gene (6 bases). V shed 6 bases and J shed 7 bases, with 19 bases lying between them. CDR1 is KGHSH and CDR2 is LQKENI in the germline V gene. The CDR3 runs 16 residues. The CDR3 sequence: CASSELARGRNSPLHF. DNA of the CDR3: TGTGCCAGCTCCGAACTCGCACGGGGGCGCAATTCACCCCTCCACTTT.

This clonotype was seen many times. This CDR3 is CSASGQFLNTGELFF. The CDR3 nucleotides are TGCAGTGCAAGCGGACAGTTCCTAAACACCGGGGAGCTGTTTTTT. The chain has TRBV20-1 and TRBJ2-2, with D possibly being TRBD1 (6 bases). Per germline, CDR1 DFQATT and CDR2 SNEGSKA (reference sequence). Trimming removed 6 bases at V and 2 bases at J, with 16 bases between. The CDR3 covers 15 residues.

This clonotype has more than one count but fewer than ten. This chain joins TRBV9 and TRBJ1-4, with 9 bases identical to TRBD1. Germline V gene data show CDR1 as SGDLS and CDR2 as YYNGEE. The V gene end was trimmed by 2 bases and the J gene end by 8 bases; junction bases not matched to a gene: 16. This CDR3 region has 18 residues. This chain's CDR3 is CASSVSVPGQGSGEKLFF. In DNA, the CDR3 is TGTGCCAGCAGCGTCAGTGTCCCGGGACAGGGTTCCGGGGAAAAACTGTTTTTT.

This clonotype showed up many times. The chain combines TRBV7-2 with TRBJ1-2, with 8 bases identical to TRBD1. Trimming cost V 5 bases and J 4 bases; bases outside gene matches: 3. CDR1 is SGHTA, CDR2 FQGNSA, per germline. This CDR3 has 13 amino acids. In DNA, the CDR3 is TGTGCCAGCAGCCATGACAGGGGCTATGGCTACACCTTC. It encodes CASSHDRGYGYTF.

This clonotype was observed many times. The V gene is TRBV29-1, the J gene TRBJ2-7, with TRBD2 matching over 8 bases. Germline loops: CDR1 SQVTM, CDR2 ANQGSEA. Trimming cost V 3 bases and J 3 bases; bases outside gene matches: 4. This CDR3 has 13 amino acids. DNA of the CDR3: TGCAGCGTTGATATAGCGGGAAACTACGAGCAGTACTTC. Its protein product is CSVDIAGNYEQYF.

This clonotype was recorded many times. The chain recombines TRBV5-4 with TRBJ2-5; D gene uncertain. The CDR3 is 13 amino acids. Deletions cut 5 bases from V and 2 bases from J, with 10 bases between. Per the germline V gene, CDR1 is SGHNT and CDR2 is YYREEE (reference sequence). The CDR3 DNA is TGTGCCAGCAGGCCGGGTACACAAGAGACCCAGTACTTC. Protein sequence: CASRPGTQETQYF.

This rearrangement joins TRBV30 to TRBJ2-7; 9 bases map to TRBD1. CDR1 is GTSNPN, CDR2 SVGIG, per germline (reference sequence). V shed 3 bases and J 3 bases; nucleotides not matched to a gene: 3. The CDR3 spans 13 residues. The chain's CDR3 is CAWSRDRDYEQYF. CDR3 bases: TGTGCCTGGAGCCGGGACAGGGACTACGAGCAGTACTTC. Full variable domain (remainder filled in from reference TRBV30 and TRBJ2-7): SQTIHQWPATLVQPVGSPLSLECTVEGTSNPNLYWYRQAAGRGLQLLFYSVGIGQISSEVPQNLSASRPQDRQFILSSKKLLLSDSGFYLCAWSRDRDYEQYFGPGTRLTVT.

This clonotype was recorded many times. The DNA for the CDR3 is TGTGCCAGCAGCTCACGCGACAGGGCAGAGACCCAGTACTTC. Encoded protein: CASSSRDRAETQYF. This chain joins TRBV9 and TRBJ2-5; 7 bases are a match to TRBD1. Germline V CDR1 and CDR2: SGDLS, YYNGEE. The CDR3 is 14 residues long. J gave up 4 bases and V 4 bases, and 7 bases lay outside the gene matches.

The chain employs TRBV5-1 and TRBJ2-1; 7 bases fit TRBD2. After removal of 0 bases from V and 2 bases from J, the junction contained 5 bases not matched to a gene. CDR3 length equals 16 residues. CDR1 is SGHRS, CDR2 YFSETQ, per germline. The CDR3, as DNA: TGCGCCAGCAGCTTGGGGCTGGGGGGGACCTACAATGAGCAGTTCTTC. Translated, it gives CASSLGLGGTYNEQFF.

The chain links TRBV5-1 to TRBJ2-5; D remains unclear. Trimming shortened V by 4 bases and J by 8 bases, and 15 bases separated the two germline ends. Germline CDR1 SGHRS, CDR2 YFSETQ. CDR3 length: 13 residues. The CDR3 nucleotides are TGCGCCAGCAGCCCTCCACTCGTAGGCACCCAGTACTTC. It translates to CASSPPLVGTQYF.

The table lists this clonotype with many counts. The genes are TRBV30 and TRBJ2-1; D is undetermined. Germline V gene sequence: CDR1 GTSNPN, CDR2 SVGIG (reference sequence). The CDR3 is 13 residues long. V dropped 0 bases and J dropped 7 bases, with 10 bases sitting between them. CDR3 residues: CAWSVRWGNEQFF. For the CDR3, the DNA is TGTGCCTGGAGTGTACGTTGGGGTAATGAGCAGTTCTTC.

The gene calls are TRBV20-1 and TRBJ2-3; 11 bases fit TRBD2. The CDR3 has 14 amino acids. The J segment lost 6 bases and the V segment lost 6 bases, leaving 8 bases of the junction unmatched. CDR1 and CDR2 (germline): DFQATT, SNEGSKA (reference sequence). The CDR3 nucleotides are TGCAGTGCAGTAGCGGGGGGGCCGATGGATACGCAGTATTTT. This gives the protein CSAVAGGPMDTQYF.

The V call is TRBV3-1, the J call TRBJ1-6, with D uncertain. CDR1 is LGHDT and CDR2 is YNNKEL in the germline V gene (reference sequence). V lost 4 bases to trimming and J lost 5 bases, with 9 bases between them. The CDR3 consists of 14 residues. Here the CDR3 reads CASSRISNNSPLHF. The CDR3 bases are TGTGCCAGCAGCCGCATCAGTAATAATTCACCCCTCCACTTT. Complete variable domain (other parts from reference TRBV3-1 and TRBJ1-6): DTAVSQTPKYLVTQMGNDKSIKCEQNLGHDTMYWYKQDSKKFLKIMFSYNNKELIINETVPNRFSPKSPDKAHLNLHINSLELGDSAVYFCASSRISNNSPLHFGNGTRLTVT.